A single T cell receptor (beta chain) is shown here with its context. Its antigen remains unidentified. The sample comes from a study of T cell responses to AZD1222 COVID-19 vaccine. Study overall: Analysis merged second doses at about 4 or about 12 weeks.

This CDR3 spans 15 amino acids. CDR1 LNHDA and CDR2 SQIVND come from the germline V gene (reference sequence). Trimming took 6 bases from V and 0 from J, leaving 12 bases between them. Clones were read by immunoSEQ multiplex PCR, and TCRdb kept only the in-frame ones, dropping some. The data contain some 170,000 clones, 85% to 95% of them singletons. Notes on the study in general: Spike regions recognized by vaccine-associated CD4 TCRs spanned the protein, led by 160-218 and 743-854. Clonal diversity may have been underestimated, and the donors were mostly white British, with more females than males. Only six AZD1222 recipients tested seropositive at baseline.

The V and J genes are TRBV19 and TRBJ1-5, with D maybe TRBD1 (6 bases). The sample in question was peripheral blood, obtained on day 0 of AZD1222 vaccination. The sequence was collected from an adult in good health. CDR3 bases: TGTGCCAGTAGGCCCGGGACAACTAGCAATCAGCCCCAGCATTTT. It encodes CASRPGTTSNQPQHF.